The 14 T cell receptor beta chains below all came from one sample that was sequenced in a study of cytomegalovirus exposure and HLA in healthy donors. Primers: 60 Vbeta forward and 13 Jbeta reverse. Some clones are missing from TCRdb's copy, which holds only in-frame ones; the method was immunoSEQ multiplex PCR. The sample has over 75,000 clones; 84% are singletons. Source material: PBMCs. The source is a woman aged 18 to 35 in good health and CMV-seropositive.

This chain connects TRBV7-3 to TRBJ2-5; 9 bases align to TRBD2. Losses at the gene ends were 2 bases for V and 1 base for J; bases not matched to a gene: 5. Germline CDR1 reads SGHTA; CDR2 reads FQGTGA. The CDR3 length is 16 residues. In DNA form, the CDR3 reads TGTGCCAGCAGCTTACTAGGGCGGGGGGGCCAAGAGACCCAGTACTTC. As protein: CASSLLGRGGQETQYF.

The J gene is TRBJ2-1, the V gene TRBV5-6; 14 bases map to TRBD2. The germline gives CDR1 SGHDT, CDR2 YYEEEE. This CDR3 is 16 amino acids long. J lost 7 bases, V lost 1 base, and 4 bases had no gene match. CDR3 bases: TGTGCCAGCAGCTTGATGACTAGCGGGGGGGTGAATGAGCAGTTCTTC. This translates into CASSLMTSGGVNEQFF.

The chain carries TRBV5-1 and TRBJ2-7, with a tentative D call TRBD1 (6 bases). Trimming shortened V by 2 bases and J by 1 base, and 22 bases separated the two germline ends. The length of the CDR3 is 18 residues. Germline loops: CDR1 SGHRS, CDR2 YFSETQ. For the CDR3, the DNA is TGCGCCAGCAGCTTAATACCAGGGGCCAAACACCTTTCCTACGAGCAGTACTTC. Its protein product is CASSLIPGAKHLSYEQYF.

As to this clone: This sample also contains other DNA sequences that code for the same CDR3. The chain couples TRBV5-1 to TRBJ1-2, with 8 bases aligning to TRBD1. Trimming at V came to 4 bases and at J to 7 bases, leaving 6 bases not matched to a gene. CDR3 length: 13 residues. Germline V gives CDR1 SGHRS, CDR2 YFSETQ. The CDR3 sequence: CASSPGQGVGYTF. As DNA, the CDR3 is TGCGCCAGCAGCCCAGGACAGGGTGTTGGCTACACCTTC.

The CDR3 region is CASSERLTEAFF. In nucleotides, the CDR3 is TGTGCCAGCAGTGAGCGTTTAACTGAAGCTTTCTTT. The rearrangement joins TRBV6-1 to TRBJ1-1; the D is unclear. Trimming pared 3 bases from V and 5 bases from J, leaving 7 bases between. Germline V lookup: CDR1 MNHNS, CDR2 SASEGT. The CDR3 has 12 amino acids.

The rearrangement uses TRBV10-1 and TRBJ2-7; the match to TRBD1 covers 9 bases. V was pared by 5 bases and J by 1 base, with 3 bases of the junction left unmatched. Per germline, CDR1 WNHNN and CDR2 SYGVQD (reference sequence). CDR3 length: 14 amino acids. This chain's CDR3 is CASSPGTGSYEQYF. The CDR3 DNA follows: TGCGCCAGCAGTCCCGGGACAGGGTCCTACGAGCAGTACTTC.

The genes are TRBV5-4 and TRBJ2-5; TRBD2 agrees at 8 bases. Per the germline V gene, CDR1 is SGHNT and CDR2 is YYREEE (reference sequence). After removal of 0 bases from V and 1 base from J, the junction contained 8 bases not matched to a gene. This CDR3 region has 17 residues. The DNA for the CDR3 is TGTGCCAGCAGCTTGGAAGTCCTAGCGGGTTCCCAAGAGACCCAGTACTTC. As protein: CASSLEVLAGSQETQYF. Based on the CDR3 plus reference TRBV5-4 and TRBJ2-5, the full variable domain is ETGVTQSPTHLIKTRGQQVTLRCSSQSGHNTVSWYQQALGQGPQFIFQYYREEENGRGNFPPRFSGLQFPNYSSELNVNALELDDSALYLCASSLEVLAGSQETQYFGPGTRLLVL.

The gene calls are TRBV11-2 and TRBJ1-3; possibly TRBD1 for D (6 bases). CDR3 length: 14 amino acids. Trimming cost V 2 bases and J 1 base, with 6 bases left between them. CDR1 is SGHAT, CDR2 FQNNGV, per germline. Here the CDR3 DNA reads TGTGCCAGCAGCTTAACAGGGTCTGGAAACACCATATATTTT. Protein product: CASSLTGSGNTIYF. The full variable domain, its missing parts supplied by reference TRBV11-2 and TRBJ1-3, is EAGVAQSPRYKIIEKRQSVAFWCNPISGHATLYWYQQILGQGPKLLIQFQNNGVVDDSQLPKDRFSAERLKGVDSTLKIQPAKLEDSAVYLCASSLTGSGNTIYFGEGSWLTVV.

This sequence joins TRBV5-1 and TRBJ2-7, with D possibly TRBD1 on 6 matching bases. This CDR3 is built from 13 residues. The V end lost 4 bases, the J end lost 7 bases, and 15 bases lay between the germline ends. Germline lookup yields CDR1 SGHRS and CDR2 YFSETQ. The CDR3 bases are TGCGCCAGCAGCGCGGACAGATCGGGGGAGCAGTACTTC. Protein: CASSADRSGEQYF.

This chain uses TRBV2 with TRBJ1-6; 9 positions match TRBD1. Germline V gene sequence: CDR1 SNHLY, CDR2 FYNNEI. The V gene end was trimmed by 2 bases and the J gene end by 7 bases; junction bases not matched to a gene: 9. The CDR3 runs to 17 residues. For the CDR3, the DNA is TGTGCCAGCAGTGAACGGACAGGGGTTCTGCTAAATTCACCCCTCCACTTT. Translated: CASSERTGVLLNSPLHF.

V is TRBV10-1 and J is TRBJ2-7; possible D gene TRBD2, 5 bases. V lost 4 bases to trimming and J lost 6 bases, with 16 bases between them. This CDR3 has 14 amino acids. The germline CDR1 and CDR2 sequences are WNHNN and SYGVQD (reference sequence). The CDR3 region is CASSVAIDYSEQYF. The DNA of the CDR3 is TGCGCCAGCAGTGTGGCCATTGACTACTCCGAGCAGTACTTC.

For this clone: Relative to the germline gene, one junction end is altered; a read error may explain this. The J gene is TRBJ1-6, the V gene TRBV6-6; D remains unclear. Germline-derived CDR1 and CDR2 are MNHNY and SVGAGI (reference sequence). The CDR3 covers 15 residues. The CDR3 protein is CASSFESSNNSPLHF. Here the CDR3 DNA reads TGTGCCAGCAGTTTTGAGTCCTCCAATAATTCACCCCTCCACTTT.

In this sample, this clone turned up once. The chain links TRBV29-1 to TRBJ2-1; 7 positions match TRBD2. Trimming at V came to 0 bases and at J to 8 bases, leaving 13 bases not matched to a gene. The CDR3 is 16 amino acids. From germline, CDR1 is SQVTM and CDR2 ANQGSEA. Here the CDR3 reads CSVEEFRGTSVDEQFF. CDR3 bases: TGCAGCGTTGAAGAGTTTAGGGGAACTAGCGTCGATGAGCAGTTCTTC.

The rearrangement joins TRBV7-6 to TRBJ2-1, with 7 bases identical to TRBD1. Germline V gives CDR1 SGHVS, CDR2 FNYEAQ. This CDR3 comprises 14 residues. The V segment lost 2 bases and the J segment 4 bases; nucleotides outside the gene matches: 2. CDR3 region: CASSLNRGYNEQFF. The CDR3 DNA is TGTGCCAGCAGCTTAAACAGGGGATACAATGAGCAGTTCTTC.